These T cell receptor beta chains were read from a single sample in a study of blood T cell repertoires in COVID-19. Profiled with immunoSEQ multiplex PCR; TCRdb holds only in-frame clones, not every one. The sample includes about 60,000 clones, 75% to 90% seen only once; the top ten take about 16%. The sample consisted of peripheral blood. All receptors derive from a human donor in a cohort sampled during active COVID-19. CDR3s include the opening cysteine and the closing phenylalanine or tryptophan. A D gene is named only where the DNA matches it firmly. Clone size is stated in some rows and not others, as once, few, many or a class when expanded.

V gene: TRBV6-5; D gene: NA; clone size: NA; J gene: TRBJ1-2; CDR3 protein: CASSLGGSNYGYTF
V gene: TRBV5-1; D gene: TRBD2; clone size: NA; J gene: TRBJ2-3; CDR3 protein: CASSLTTSGRDTQYF
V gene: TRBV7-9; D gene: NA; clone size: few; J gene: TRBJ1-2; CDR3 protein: CASSPTGSVDGYTF
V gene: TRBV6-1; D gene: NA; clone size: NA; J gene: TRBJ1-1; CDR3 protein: CASSEGGGWNTEAFF
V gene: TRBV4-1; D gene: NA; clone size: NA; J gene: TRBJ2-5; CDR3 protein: CASSQDSLASEETQYF
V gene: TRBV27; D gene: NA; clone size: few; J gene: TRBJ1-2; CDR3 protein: CASSPTEGARSGYTF
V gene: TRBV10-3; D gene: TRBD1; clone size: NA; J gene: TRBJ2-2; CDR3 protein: CAIRAGGATTGELFF
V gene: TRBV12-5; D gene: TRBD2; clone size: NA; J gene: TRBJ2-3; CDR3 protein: CASGGTAGLAGLLSTDTQYF
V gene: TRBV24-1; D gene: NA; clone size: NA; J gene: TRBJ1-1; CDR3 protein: CATSDFLRALSAAFF
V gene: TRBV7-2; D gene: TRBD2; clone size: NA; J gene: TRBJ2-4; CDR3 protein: CASSPKTSGKDIQYF
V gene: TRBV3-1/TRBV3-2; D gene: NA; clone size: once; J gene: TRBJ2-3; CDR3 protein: CASSQGGVYIDTQYF
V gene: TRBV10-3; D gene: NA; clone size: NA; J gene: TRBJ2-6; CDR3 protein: CAISENQGTGANVLTF
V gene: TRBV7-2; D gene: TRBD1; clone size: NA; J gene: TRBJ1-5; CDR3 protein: CASSQTGIGNQPQHF
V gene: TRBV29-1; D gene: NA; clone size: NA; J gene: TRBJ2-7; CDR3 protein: CSARVGFYEQYF
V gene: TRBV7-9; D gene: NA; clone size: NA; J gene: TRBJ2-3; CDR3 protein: CASSLASTGTDTQYF
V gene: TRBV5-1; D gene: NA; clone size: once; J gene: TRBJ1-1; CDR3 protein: CASSLSYGANTEAFF
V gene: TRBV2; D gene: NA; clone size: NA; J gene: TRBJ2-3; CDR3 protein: CASSVLGQGHTDTQYF
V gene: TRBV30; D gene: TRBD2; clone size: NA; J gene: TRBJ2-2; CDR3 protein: CAWSATSGGADGELFF
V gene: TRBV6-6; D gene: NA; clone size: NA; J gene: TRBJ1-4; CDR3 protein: CASSYMDSNEKLFF
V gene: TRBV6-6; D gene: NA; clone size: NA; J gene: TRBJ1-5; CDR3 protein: CASSLISQSLSRPRDQPQHF
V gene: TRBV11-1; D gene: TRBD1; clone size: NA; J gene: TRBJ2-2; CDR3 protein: CASSLRGTVNTGELFF
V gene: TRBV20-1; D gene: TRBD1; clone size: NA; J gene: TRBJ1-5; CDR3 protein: CSASPLTGISNQPQHF
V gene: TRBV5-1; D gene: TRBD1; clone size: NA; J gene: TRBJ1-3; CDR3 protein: CASSSAGTGGERAGNTIYF
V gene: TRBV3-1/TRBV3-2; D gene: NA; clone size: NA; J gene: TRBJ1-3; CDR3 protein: CASSQDSGGNTIYF
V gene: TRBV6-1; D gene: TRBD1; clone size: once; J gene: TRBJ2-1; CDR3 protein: CASSDTGTGAYNEQFF
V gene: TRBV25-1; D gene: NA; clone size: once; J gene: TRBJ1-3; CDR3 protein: CASSKTAPAGNTIYF
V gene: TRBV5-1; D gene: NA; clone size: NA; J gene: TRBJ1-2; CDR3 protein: CASSLAPGANYGYTF
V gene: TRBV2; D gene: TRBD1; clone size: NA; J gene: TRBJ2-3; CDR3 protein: CASTMGRGRGNTQYF
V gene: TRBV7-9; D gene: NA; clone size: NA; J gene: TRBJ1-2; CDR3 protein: CASSLTSGGYTF
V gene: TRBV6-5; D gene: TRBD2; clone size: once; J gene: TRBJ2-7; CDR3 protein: CASRLGLGSSYEQYF
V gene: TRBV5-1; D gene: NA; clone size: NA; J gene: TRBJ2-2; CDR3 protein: CASSPEGTGELFF
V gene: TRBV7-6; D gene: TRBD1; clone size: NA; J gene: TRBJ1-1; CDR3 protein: CASSLGTGGITEAFF
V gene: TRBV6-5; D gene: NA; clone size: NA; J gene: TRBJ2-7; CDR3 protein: CASSPGVSYEQYF
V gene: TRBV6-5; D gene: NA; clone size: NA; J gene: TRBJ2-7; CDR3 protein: CASTPAGRGTYEQYF
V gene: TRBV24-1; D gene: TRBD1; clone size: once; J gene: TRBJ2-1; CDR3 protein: CATRGRDRGSYNEQFF
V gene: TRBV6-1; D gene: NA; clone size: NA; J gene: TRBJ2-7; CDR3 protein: CASSESEFSEQYF
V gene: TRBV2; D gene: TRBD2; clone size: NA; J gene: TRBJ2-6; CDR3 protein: CASSEASGGTGANVLTF
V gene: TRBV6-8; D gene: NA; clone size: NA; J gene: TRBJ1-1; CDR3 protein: CASRLSGGNTEAFF
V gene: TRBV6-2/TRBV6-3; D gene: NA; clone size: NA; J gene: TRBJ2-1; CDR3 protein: CASSPPGAAGYNEQFF
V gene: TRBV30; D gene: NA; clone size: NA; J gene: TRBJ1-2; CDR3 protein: CAWIARRDGYTF
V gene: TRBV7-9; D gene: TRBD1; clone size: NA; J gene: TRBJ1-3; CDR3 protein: CASSPGQNSGNTIYF